This TCR beta chain was obtained from a study of cytomegalovirus exposure and HLA in healthy donors. Across the whole study: Prior work identified under 130 million unique TCR beta sequences in some 180 million T cells. Study-wide points: A prior analysis recorded that most TCR beta V segments were productive about 90% or about 30% of the time. As a later analysis showed, a missense DCLRE1C variant was linked to trimming of TCR beta V- and J-genes. TRBV6-2, TRBV6-3 and some other V segments were excluded as indistinguishable.

The primer mix had 60 Vbeta and 13 Jbeta primers. Method: immunoSEQ multiplex PCR; TCRdb's copy keeps in-frame clones and lacks some. The sample carries more than 200,000 clones, roughly 80% recorded once. The CDR3 runs 18 residues. Germline CDR1 is SGDLS and CDR2 is YYNGEE. V was trimmed by 1 base and J by 3 bases, leaving 23 bases between them. In regard to this clone: Its antigen is as yet unknown.

J is TRBJ2-7 and V is TRBV9, with a weak D call TRBD2 (6 bases). The sample taken for sequencing was PBMCs. This TCR was recovered from a girl aged 2-10 years in good health and CMV-seronegative. DNA for the CDR3: TGTGCCAGCAGCGTAAGTTGGGGACTTCGGGGGAGAGACTACGAGCAGTACTTC. Protein product: CASSVSWGLRGRDYEQYF.